These 30 T cell receptor beta chains originate from one sample sequenced in a study of T cell changes during pregnancy in multiple sclerosis. Method: immunoSEQ multiplex PCR; TCRdb's copy keeps in-frame clones and lacks some. This table has around 60,000 clones, about 90% appearing once. The sequencing here drew on CD4+ T cells from peripheral blood mononuclear cells, taken after pregnancy. These TCRs come from a female donor in good health, enrolled as a control in a pregnancy study.

The V and J genes are TRBV11-2 and TRBJ1-4; TRBD1 agrees at 9 bases. Germline trimming cut 5 bases from V and 6 bases from J; bases unmatched to any gene: 13. In germline, CDR1 is SGHAT, CDR2 FQNNGV. CDR3 length equals 17 residues. Written as DNA, the CDR3 is TGTGCCAGCAGCCTTGGACAGGGGAGGGTTCGATATGAAAAACTGTTTTTT. This translates into CASSLGQGRVRYEKLFF.

The chain joins TRBV18 to TRBJ1-1; a possible D gene is TRBD1 (6 bases). Per the germline V gene, CDR1 is KGHSH and CDR2 is LQKENI. V was shortened by 5 bases and J by 5 bases, with 15 bases between the two germline ends. The CDR3 totals 14 residues. CDR3 protein: CASSVKGELTEAFF. The CDR3 nucleotides read TGTGCCAGCTCAGTAAAGGGGGAACTGACTGAAGCTTTCTTT.

The rearrangement links TRBV27 to TRBJ1-2; no firm D call. The V end lost 5 bases, the J end lost 6 bases, and 19 bases lay between the germline ends. The germline CDR1 and CDR2 sequences are MNHEY and SMNVEV (reference sequence). The CDR3 contains 15 residues. CDR3 DNA: TGTGCCAGCAGTCCCCGGGAGGGAAGTAAGAATGGCTACACCTTC. Translation: CASSPREGSKNGYTF.

V and J are TRBV6-1 and TRBJ2-3; no clear D. Germline V lookup: CDR1 MNHNS, CDR2 SASEGT. The CDR3 extends over 12 amino acids. The V end lost 1 base, the J end lost 6 bases, and 5 bases lay between the germline ends. The CDR3 DNA reads as TGTGCCAGCAGTGAAGTCGGGGATACGCAGTATTTT. This gives the protein CASSEVGDTQYF.

This chain connects TRBV2 to TRBJ2-5, with a tentative D call TRBD2 (7 bases). Germline V gene data show CDR1 as SNHLY and CDR2 as FYNNEI. The V end lost 6 bases, the J end lost 4 bases, and 15 bases lay between the germline ends. CDR3 size: 14 residues. DNA of the CDR3: TGTGCCAGCAGCCTCGCGGGGGCTGTAGAGACCCAGTACTTC. It specifies CASSLAGAVETQYF.

J is TRBJ1-1 and V is TRBV6-5; 7 nucleotides match TRBD1. The CDR3 is made up of 14 amino acids. The junction had 4 bases not matched to a gene; V was cut back by 5 bases and J by 1 base. CDR1 and CDR2 from the germline V gene are MNHEY and SVGAGI. CDR3 region: CASSTGQPNTEAFF. As DNA, the CDR3 is TGTGCCAGCAGTACGGGACAGCCGAACACTGAAGCTTTCTTT.

J is TRBJ1-5 and V is TRBV7-2, with D possibly TRBD1 on 5 matching bases. CDR1 is SGHTA, CDR2 FQGNSA, per germline. The CDR3 consists of 14 residues. V lost 6 bases, J lost 1 base, and 10 bases lay in between. The CDR3 spells CASSRQRSNQPQHF. Written as DNA, the CDR3 is TGTGCCAGCAGTAGACAGAGAAGCAATCAGCCCCAGCATTTT.

This chain uses TRBV19 with TRBJ1-5; D remains ambiguous. Germline values: CDR1 LNHDA, CDR2 SQIVND (reference sequence). The CDR3 sequence is 15 residues long. V lost 6 bases and J 5 bases, leaving 17 bases between the germline ends. This CDR3 is CASSPLTALYQPQHF. The CDR3 region has the DNA TGTGCCAGTAGCCCATTAACAGCCCTTTATCAGCCCCAGCATTTT.

The chain employs TRBV5-4 and TRBJ1-4; 10 bases are shared with TRBD1. This CDR3 has 16 residues. Germline V gives CDR1 SGHNT, CDR2 YYREEE (reference sequence). V lost 1 base, J lost 8 bases, and 8 bases stayed unmatched. The CDR3 nucleotides read TGTGCCAGCAGCTTGAATGCCGGGACAGGGGTGGAAAAACTGTTTTTT. It specifies CASSLNAGTGVEKLFF.

The V and J genes are TRBV19 and TRBJ1-2; possibly TRBD1 for D (5 bases). This CDR3 has 17 residues. V was pared by 1 base and J by 6 bases, with 21 bases between. The V gene's germline CDR1 is LNHDA and CDR2 SQIVND (reference sequence). This CDR3 reads CASSIAGGEGSVNGYTF. The DNA of the CDR3 is TGTGCCAGTAGTATAGCCGGGGGAGAGGGCTCCGTCAATGGCTACACCTTC.

The rearrangement links TRBV11-3 to TRBJ2-4, with D possibly being TRBD2 (6 bases). V was pared by 5 bases and J by 7 bases, with 15 bases between. The CDR3 length is 14 residues. CDR1 is SGHNT, CDR2 YENEEA, per germline. CDR3 nucleotide sequence: TGTGCCAGCAGCCCGGGGCCCCGGGGGAACATTCAGTACTTC. Its protein product is CASSPGPRGNIQYF.

The chain recombines TRBV6-1 with TRBJ1-1; 7 bases are shared with TRBD1. CDR1 MNHNS and CDR2 SASEGT come from the germline V gene. The CDR3 sequence is 16 residues long. The junction had 12 bases not matched to a gene; V was cut back by 4 bases and J by 4 bases. CDR3 amino acids: CASSALQGSVSTEAFF. CDR3 in DNA: TGTGCCAGCAGTGCACTACAGGGGTCCGTAAGCACTGAAGCTTTCTTT.

The chain recombines TRBV19 with TRBJ1-3; 7 bases match TRBD1. CDR1 is LNHDA and CDR2 is SQIVND in the germline V gene (reference sequence). After removal of 0 bases from V and 1 base from J, the junction contained 3 bases not matched to a gene. The CDR3 is 16 residues long. The CDR3 DNA is TGTGCCAGTAGTATAGATGGGACAGTGTCTGGAAACACCATATATTTT. Amino acids: CASSIDGTVSGNTIYF.

The genes are TRBV19 and TRBJ2-6; 11 bases agree with TRBD1. Trimming cost V 3 bases and J 4 bases; bases outside gene matches: 17. The CDR3 spans 21 residues. The V gene's germline CDR1 is LNHDA and CDR2 SQIVND (reference sequence). DNA of the CDR3: TGTGCCAGTAGTATTTGGGGTAGGGTCGGACAGGGGGCTGCCGGGGCCAACGTCCTGACTTTC. Translating it yields CASSIWGRVGQGAAGANVLTF.

This chain links TRBV10-3 with TRBJ2-2; no clear D gene. CDR1 and CDR2 (germline): ENHRY, SYGVKD. The CDR3 length is 16 residues. V lost 6 bases, J lost 0 bases, and 14 bases lay in between. CDR3 sequence (DNA): TGTGCCATCAGGAAAGATCAGTTCGCGAACACCGGGGAGCTGTTTTTT. Protein sequence: CAIRKDQFANTGELFF.

The chain is built from TRBV7-6 and TRBJ2-5; 8 positions match TRBD2. The CDR3 has 15 residues. CDR1 is SGHVS and CDR2 is FNYEAQ in the germline V gene. V lost 1 base to trimming and J lost 1 base; unmatched junction nucleotides: 2. The CDR3: CASSLDLAGQETQYF. The CDR3, as DNA: TGTGCCAGCAGCTTAGACCTAGCGGGCCAAGAGACCCAGTACTTC.

CDR3 amino acids: CASSAGRLIQNTEAFF. CDR3 DNA sequence: TGCGCCAGCAGCGCAGGGAGGCTTATACAGAACACTGAAGCTTTCTTT. The genes are TRBV4-3 and TRBJ1-1, with D perhaps TRBD1 (5 bases). The V end lost 5 bases, the J end lost 1 base, and 17 bases lay between the germline ends. Germline CDR1 LGHNA, CDR2 YSLEER. The CDR3 has 16 residues.

The J gene is TRBJ1-2, the V gene TRBV19; 12 positions agree with TRBD1. Germline V lookup: CDR1 LNHDA, CDR2 SQIVND (reference sequence). V shed 5 bases and J 8 bases; nucleotides not matched to a gene: 6. The CDR3 is made up of 14 amino acids. The CDR3, as DNA: TGTGCCAGTAGTGCGGGACAGGGGGCTGGCGGCTACACCTTC. Translating it yields CASSAGQGAGGYTF.

This clone has just a few counts. This chain connects TRBV5-1 to TRBJ1-1; TRBD1 is a possible D gene (5 bases). CDR3 length: 15 amino acids. Germline-derived CDR1 and CDR2 are SGHRS and YFSETQ. V lost 3 bases, J lost 3 bases, and 15 bases lay in between. CDR3 sequence (DNA): TGCGCCAGCAGCTGGCAAGGGGTTCGGGACACTGAAGCTTTCTTT. Translated: CASSWQGVRDTEAFF.

The chain couples TRBV30 to TRBJ1-5; D perhaps matches TRBD1 (6 bases). CDR1 GTSNPN and CDR2 SVGIG come from the germline V gene (reference sequence). The CDR3 length is 14 residues. V lost 4 bases to trimming and J lost 3 bases, with 13 bases between them. The CDR3 loop is CAWTVGQPNQPQHF. The CDR3 nucleotides are TGTGCCTGGACGGTCGGACAGCCCAATCAGCCCCAGCATTTT.

This sequence joins TRBV7-2 and TRBJ1-1, with D perhaps matching TRBD1 (5 bases). The V end was cut by 2 bases, the J end by 9 bases, with 19 bases between. CDR1 and CDR2 from the germline V gene are SGHTA and FQGNSA. This CDR3 is 15 amino acids long. CDR3 protein: CASSLRGTGMRKAFF. CDR3 nucleotides: TGTGCCAGCAGCTTAAGGGGAACGGGTATGAGAAAAGCTTTCTTT.

The chain has TRBV30 and TRBJ2-3; D possibly corresponds to TRBD1 (6 bases). Germline V gene sequence: CDR1 GTSNPN, CDR2 SVGIG (reference sequence). The CDR3 loop spans 14 amino acids. Trimming took off 3 bases at V and 2 bases at J, with 12 bases between the two ends. The CDR3 DNA is TGTGCCTGGAGCCTCGGACAGAACACAGATACGCAGTATTTT. The encoded protein is CAWSLGQNTDTQYF.

J is TRBJ2-1 and V is TRBV6-5; weak D call: TRBD1 (6 bases). The CDR3 has 16 amino acids. Germline V gene data show CDR1 as MNHEY and CDR2 as SVGAGI. V was shortened by 2 bases and J by 4 bases, with 15 bases between the two germline ends. Written as DNA, the CDR3 is TGTGCCAGCAGTTACGGCTCGGGACAACTTTACAATGAGCAGTTCTTC. This gives the protein CASSYGSGQLYNEQFF.

The rearrangement joins TRBV15 to TRBJ1-6; D not certain. V was pared by 1 base and J by 12 bases, with 10 bases between. The CDR3 is 13 residues long. Germline V gives CDR1 LNHNV, CDR2 YYDKDF (reference sequence). The CDR3 DNA reads as TGTGCCACCAGCAGAGTAAATCGGGGACCCCTCCACTTT. The encoded protein is CATSRVNRGPLHF.

The gene calls are TRBV4-3 and TRBJ1-6; no clear D. The CDR3 has 14 residues. From germline, CDR1 is LGHNA and CDR2 YSLEER. Trimming removed 1 base from V and 5 bases from J, with 6 bases in between. CDR3 sequence (DNA): TGCGCCAGCAGCCAAGTCAGGAATAATTCACCCCTCCACTTT. Protein: CASSQVRNNSPLHF.

This sequence joins TRBV7-6 and TRBJ2-2; the match to TRBD2 covers 10 bases. J gave up 1 base and V 5 bases, and 10 bases lay outside the gene matches. From germline, CDR1 is SGHVS and CDR2 FNYEAQ. The CDR3 loop spans 18 amino acids. CDR3 amino acids: CASSLYIAGGLNTGELFF. The CDR3, as DNA: TGTGCCAGCAGCCTATATATAGCGGGGGGTTTGAACACCGGGGAGCTGTTTTTT.

The chain employs TRBV18 and TRBJ2-1; 15 bases are shared with TRBD2. The V gene end was trimmed by 3 bases and the J gene end by 8 bases; junction bases not matched to a gene: 11. Germline CDR1 KGHSH, CDR2 LQKENI. CDR3 length: 18 amino acids. CDR3 amino acids: CASSPLFGLAGGLDEQFF. The CDR3 nucleotides are TGTGCCAGCTCACCCCTCTTTGGACTAGCGGGGGGGTTGGATGAGCAGTTCTTC.

The rearrangement joins TRBV27 to TRBJ1-1, with TRBD1 identical over 10 bases. The CDR3 is made up of 15 amino acids. V trimming: 7 bases; J trimming: 5 bases; junction bases outside the gene matches: 10. CDR1 and CDR2 from the germline V gene are MNHEY and SMNVEV (reference sequence). The CDR3 bases are TGTGCCAGCATGGACTACGGGACAGGGGTAACTGAAGCTTTCTTT. Amino acids: CASMDYGTGVTEAFF.

The count of this clone is one. J is TRBJ1-1 and V is TRBV19; 12 bases map to TRBD1. In germline, CDR1 is LNHDA, CDR2 SQIVND (reference sequence). The CDR3 has 16 residues. J gave up 0 bases and V 5 bases, and 4 bases lay outside the gene matches. The CDR3 DNA follows: TGTGCCAGTAGTTCCGGGACAGGGGGCATGAACACTGAAGCTTTCTTT. This gives the protein CASSSGTGGMNTEAFF.

The rearrangement links TRBV7-7 to TRBJ2-5, with TRBD1 matching 10 bases. V lost 1 base, J lost 3 bases, and 5 bases stayed unmatched. CDR1 SSHAT and CDR2 FNYEAQ come from the germline V gene (reference sequence). The CDR3 spans 16 residues. CDR3 loop: CASSLDLGQGKETQYF. The CDR3 nucleotides read TGTGCCAGCAGCTTAGATTTGGGACAGGGGAAAGAGACCCAGTACTTC.